The next 8 T cell receptor beta chains were all read from a single sample in a study of blood T cell repertoires in COVID-19. Assay used: immunoSEQ multiplex PCR; TCRdb lists only in-frame clones, some missing. The sample holds about 82,000 clones, roughly 78% seen once. Input material: peripheral blood. The receptor source for this set is a man aged 60 to 69 with COVID-19, enrolled during active disease.

The chain carries TRBV7-9 and TRBJ2-7; 7 bases align to TRBD1. The germline gives CDR1 SEHNR, CDR2 FQNEAQ (reference sequence). This CDR3 is built from 16 residues. After removal of 4 bases from V and 2 bases from J, the junction contained 11 bases not matched to a gene. DNA of the CDR3: TGTGCCAGCAGCTCAACCCCAGGGGGTCGGGCCTACGAGCAGTACTTC. It specifies CASSSTPGGRAYEQYF.

The chain carries TRBV5-8 and TRBJ2-2; a weak D match, TRBD1 (5 bases). Germline V gene data show CDR1 as SGHTS and CDR2 as YDEGEE. V was trimmed by 4 bases and J by 2 bases, leaving 9 bases between them. The CDR3 runs to 14 residues. The CDR3 nucleotides read TGTGCCAGCAGCAAGGGGCGAAACACCGGGGAGCTGTTTTTT. Amino acids: CASSKGRNTGELFF.

The J gene is TRBJ1-2, the V gene TRBV19; D gene uncertain. This CDR3 comprises 17 residues. V lost 3 bases to trimming and J lost 5 bases, with 22 bases between them. The germline V gene encodes CDR1 LNHDA and CDR2 SQIVND (reference sequence). CDR3 sequence reads: CASSIRFQARLDYGYTF. The DNA for the CDR3 is TGTGCCAGTAGTATTAGGTTCCAGGCCCGGCTCGATTATGGCTACACCTTC.

J is TRBJ2-7 and V is TRBV7-8; weak D call: TRBD2 (6 bases). Germline loops: CDR1 SGHVS, CDR2 FQNEAQ. Deletions cut 6 bases from V and 7 bases from J, with 16 bases between. The CDR3 has 13 amino acids. The DNA of the CDR3 is TGTGCCAGCAGTCCGACGGGGGACCGGGAGCAGTACTTC. It is translated as CASSPTGDREQYF.

The V gene is TRBV7-9, the J gene TRBJ1-4; D may be TRBD1 (5 bases). Germline assignment: CDR1 SEHNR and CDR2 FQNEAQ (reference sequence). This CDR3 is built from 14 residues. Trimming left V 5 bases short and J 5 bases short, with 12 bases between. CDR3 protein: CASSPQGGNEKLFF. CDR3 coding DNA: TGTGCCAGCAGCCCGCAGGGAGGGAATGAAAAACTGTTTTTT.

V is TRBV5-1 and J is TRBJ1-6; D may be TRBD1 (6 bases). Germline CDR1 reads SGHRS; CDR2 reads YFSETQ. V was cut by 6 bases and J by 7 bases, with 17 bases left in between. This CDR3 region has 15 residues. CDR3 sequence reads: CASNERGGLNSPLHF. The DNA for the CDR3 is TGCGCCAGCAACGAGAGGGGGGGGTTAAATTCACCCCTCCACTTT.

V usage is TRBV9 and J usage is TRBJ2-2; 7 bases fit TRBD1. The J segment lost 7 bases and the V segment lost 4 bases, leaving 10 bases of the junction unmatched. The length of the CDR3 is 15 residues. Looked up from germline, CDR1 is SGDLS and CDR2 is YYNGEE. CDR3 sequence reads: CASSPRQGWDGELFF. As DNA, the CDR3 is TGTGCCAGCAGCCCCCGACAGGGTTGGGACGGGGAGCTGTTTTTT.

V gene TRBV12-3 or TRBV12-4 combines with J gene TRBJ1-1; D gene ambiguous. V was trimmed by 4 bases and J by 10 bases, leaving 13 bases between them. The CDR3 sequence is 12 residues long. CDR3 region: CASSSRAGRAFF. In nucleotides, the CDR3 is TGTGCCAGCAGTTCTAGAGCCGGGAGAGCTTTCTTT.